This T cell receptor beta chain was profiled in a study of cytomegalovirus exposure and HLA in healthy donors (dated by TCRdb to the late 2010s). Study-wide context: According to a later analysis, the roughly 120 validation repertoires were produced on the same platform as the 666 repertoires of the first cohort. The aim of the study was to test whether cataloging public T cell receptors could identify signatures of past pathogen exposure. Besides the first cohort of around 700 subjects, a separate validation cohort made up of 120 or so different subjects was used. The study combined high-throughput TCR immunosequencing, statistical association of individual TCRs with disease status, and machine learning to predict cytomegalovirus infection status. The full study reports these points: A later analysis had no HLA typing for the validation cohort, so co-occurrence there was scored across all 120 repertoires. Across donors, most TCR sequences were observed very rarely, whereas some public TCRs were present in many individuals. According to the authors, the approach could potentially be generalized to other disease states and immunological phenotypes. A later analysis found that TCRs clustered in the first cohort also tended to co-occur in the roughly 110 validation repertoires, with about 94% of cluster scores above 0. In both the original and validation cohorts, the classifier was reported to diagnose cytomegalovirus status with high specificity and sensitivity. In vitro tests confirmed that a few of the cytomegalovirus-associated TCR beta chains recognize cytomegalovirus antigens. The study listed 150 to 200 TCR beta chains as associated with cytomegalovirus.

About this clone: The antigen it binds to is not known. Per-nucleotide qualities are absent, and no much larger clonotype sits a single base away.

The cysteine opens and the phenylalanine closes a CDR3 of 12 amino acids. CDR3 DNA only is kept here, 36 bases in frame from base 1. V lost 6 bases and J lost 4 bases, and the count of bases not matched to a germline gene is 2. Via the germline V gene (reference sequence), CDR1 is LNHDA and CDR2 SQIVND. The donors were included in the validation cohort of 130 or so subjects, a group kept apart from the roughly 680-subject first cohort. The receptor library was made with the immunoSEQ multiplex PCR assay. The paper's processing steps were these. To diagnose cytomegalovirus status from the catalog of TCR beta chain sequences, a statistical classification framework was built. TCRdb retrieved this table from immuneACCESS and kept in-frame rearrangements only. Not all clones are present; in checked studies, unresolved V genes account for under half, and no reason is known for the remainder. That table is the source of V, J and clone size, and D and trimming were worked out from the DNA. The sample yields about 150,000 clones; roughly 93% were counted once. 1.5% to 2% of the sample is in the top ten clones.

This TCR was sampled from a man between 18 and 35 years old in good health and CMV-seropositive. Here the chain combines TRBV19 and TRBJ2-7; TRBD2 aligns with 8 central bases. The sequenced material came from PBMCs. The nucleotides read TGTGCCAGTAGCGGGGGGGCTTACGAGCAGTACTTC. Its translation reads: CASSGGAYEQYF.